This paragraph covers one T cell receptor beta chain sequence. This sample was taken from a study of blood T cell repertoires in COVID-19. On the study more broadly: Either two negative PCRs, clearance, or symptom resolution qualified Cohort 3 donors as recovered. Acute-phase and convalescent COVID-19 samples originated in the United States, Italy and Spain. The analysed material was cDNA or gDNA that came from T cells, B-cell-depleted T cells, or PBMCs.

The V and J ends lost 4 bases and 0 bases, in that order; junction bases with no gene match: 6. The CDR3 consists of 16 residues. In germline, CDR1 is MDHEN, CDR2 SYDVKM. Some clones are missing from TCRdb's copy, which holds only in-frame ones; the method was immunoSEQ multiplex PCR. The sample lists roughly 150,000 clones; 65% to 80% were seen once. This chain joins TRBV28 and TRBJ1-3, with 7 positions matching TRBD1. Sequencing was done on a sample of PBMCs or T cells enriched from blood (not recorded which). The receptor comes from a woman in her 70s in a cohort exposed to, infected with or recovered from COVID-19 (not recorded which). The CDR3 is CASSSTGFDSGNTIYF. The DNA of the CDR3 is TGTGCCAGCAGTTCGACAGGGTTTGACTCTGGAAACACCATATATTTT.